This T cell receptor (beta chain) was identified during a study of OX40 agonist ivuxolimab in advanced cancers. The table came from immunoSEQ multiplex PCR; TCRdb's copy has only in-frame clones and leaves some out. The data show tens of thousands of clones, approximately 90% seen once. Excluded were patients having autoimmune disease history or systemic immunosuppression. V dropped 8 bases and J dropped 4 bases, with 17 bases sitting between them. CDR1 and CDR2 from the germline V gene are MNHNS and SASEGT. The length of the CDR3 is 14 residues. The genes are TRBV6-1 and TRBJ1-1; a weak D match, TRBD1 (6 bases). This specimen consisted of CD4+ or CD8+ T cells sorted from blood, obtained in a trial of the OX40 agonist ivuxolimab. The TCR comes from an adult with an advanced solid tumor such as melanoma, head and neck, liver or kidney cancer. The CDR3 nucleotides are TGTGCCAGCTCTAGGGGGGGGCTGGGCACTGAAGCTTTCTTT. As protein: CASSRGGLGTEAFF.